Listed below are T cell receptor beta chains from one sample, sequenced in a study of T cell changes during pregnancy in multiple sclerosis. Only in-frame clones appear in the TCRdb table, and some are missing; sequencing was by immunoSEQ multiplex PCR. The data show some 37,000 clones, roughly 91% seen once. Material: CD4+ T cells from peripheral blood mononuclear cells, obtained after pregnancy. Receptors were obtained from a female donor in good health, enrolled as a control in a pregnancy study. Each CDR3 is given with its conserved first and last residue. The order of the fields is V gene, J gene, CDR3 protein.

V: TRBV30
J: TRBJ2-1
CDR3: CAWSDRGTAGNEQFF

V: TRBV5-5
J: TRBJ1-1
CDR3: CASSTEDRGVGTEAFF

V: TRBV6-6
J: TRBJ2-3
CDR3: CASSYPTGIKADTQYF

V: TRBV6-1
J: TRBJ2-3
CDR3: CASSAGGAGGPADTQYF

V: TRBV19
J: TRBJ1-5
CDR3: CASSSRDRNQPQHF

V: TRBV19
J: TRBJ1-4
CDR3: CASSIPPTNEKLFF

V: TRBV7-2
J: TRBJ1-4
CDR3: CASSSAGINEKLFF

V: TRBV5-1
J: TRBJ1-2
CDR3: CASRPGTGSQGGPFYGYTF

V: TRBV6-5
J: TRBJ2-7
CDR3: CASSLGQGSSYEQYF

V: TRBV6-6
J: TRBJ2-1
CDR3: CATLISGSSYNEQFF

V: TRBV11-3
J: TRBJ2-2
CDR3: CASSIGTGRLGEATGELFF

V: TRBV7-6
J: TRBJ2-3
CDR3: CASSFPVDGLAGGASTDTQYF

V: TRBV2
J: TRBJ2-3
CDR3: CASSSGLTSTDTQYF

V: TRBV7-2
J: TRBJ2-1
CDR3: CASSASGRADNEQFF

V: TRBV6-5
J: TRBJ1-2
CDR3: CASSYLLGQGNYGYTF

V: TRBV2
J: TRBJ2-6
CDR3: CASGGAGANVLTF

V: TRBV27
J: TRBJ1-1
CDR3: CASSLFPGQGDTEAFF

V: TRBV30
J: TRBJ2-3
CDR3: CAWSRRERDTQYF

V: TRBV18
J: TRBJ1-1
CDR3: CASSSLRDKNTEAFF

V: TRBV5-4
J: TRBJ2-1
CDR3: CASSLEAGGLNEQFF

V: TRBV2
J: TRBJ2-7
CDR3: CASAGAGTTHYF

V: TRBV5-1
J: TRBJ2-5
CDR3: CASSLQRGPQETQYF

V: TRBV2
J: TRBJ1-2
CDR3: CASSAGGIYGYTF

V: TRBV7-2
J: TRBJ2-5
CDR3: CASSAGLRNQETQYF

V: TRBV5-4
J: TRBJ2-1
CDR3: CASSLVRAEQFF

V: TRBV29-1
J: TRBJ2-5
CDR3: CSVGLTRETQYF

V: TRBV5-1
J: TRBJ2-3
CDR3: CASSLISGGATDTQYF

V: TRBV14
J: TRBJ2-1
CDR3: CASSPGQQSYNEQFF

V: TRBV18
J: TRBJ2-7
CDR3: CASSPGPGAYEQYF

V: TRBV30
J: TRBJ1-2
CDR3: CAWFKLYGYTF

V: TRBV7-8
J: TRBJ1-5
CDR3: CASSPTGGNQPQHF

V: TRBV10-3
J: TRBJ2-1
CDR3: CAISVGLAEQFF

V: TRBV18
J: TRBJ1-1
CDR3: CASSPRPADTEAFF

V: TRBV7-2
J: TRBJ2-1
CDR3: CARPPGHYLDEQFF